This T cell receptor (beta chain) was found in a study of type 1 regulatory T cells. Study overall: T-allo10 is an in vitro-generated, Tr1-enriched CD4 T cell product specific for alloantigen.

This clonotype appeared a single time. Its cognate antigen is unknown. TCRdb itself ran the reads through MiXCR, one entry per CDR3 protein. Altogether 60,000 to 80,000 distinct CDR3 sequences are present, roughly 60% being singletons, with the ten largest covering 7.6%. This CDR3 has 13 amino acids. V shed 2 bases and J shed 3 bases, with 7 bases lying between them. Per the germline V gene, CDR1 is SGHVS and CDR2 is FNYEAQ. This receptor was obtained from a human donor in good health. Sequencing input: cultured T cells, either the whole culture or a sorted T cell fraction (not recorded which). Subset specified: Tr1-enriched cell product generated in vitro against host alloantigens. The chain has TRBV7-6 and TRBJ2-5; D is ambiguous. CDR3 region: CASSLFLEETQYF. The CDR3 DNA reads TGTGCCAGCAGCTTATTTCTGGAAGAGACCCAGTACTTC.